Sequencing of this TCR beta chain was carried out in a study of T cell clonality in common variable immunodeficiency. Only in-frame clones appear in the TCRdb table, and some are missing; sequencing was by immunoSEQ multiplex PCR. Singletons are absent from the sample, which has about 34,000 clones. Germline-derived CDR1 and CDR2 are PRHDT and FYEKMQ (reference sequence). Losses at the gene ends were 4 bases for V and 4 bases for J; bases not matched to a gene: 12. The CDR3 spans 16 residues. General observations from the study: Common variable immunodeficiency TCR beta sequences reportedly had fewer deletions and N-nucleotide insertions.

The table lists this clone with many counts. As yet, its antigen is unknown. The read ends 3 residues early relative to the CDR3; the germline J gene fills the gap. The sample consisted of peripheral blood mononuclear cells. This TCR came from a person aged 18 to 75 in good health. J is TRBJ2-7 and V is TRBV13, with TRBD1 matching 8 bases. The CDR3 bases that were read are TGTGCCAGCAGCTCCGCTTCGGACAGGGTGTCGTACGAG. Protein: CASSSASDRVSYE. The full CDR3 protein is CASSSASDRVSYEQYF.